This paragraph reports one T cell receptor beta chain. Antigen: not known. This sample stems from a study of CD8+ T cells in alopecia areata. Regarding the study as a whole: Sequencing of scalp samples also includes resident alphabeta T cells from normal skin.

The germline V gene encodes CDR1 SGHTA and CDR2 FQGNSA. V was clipped by 1 base and J by 0 bases, with 5 bases between them. This CDR3 is 14 amino acids long. RNA extraction was followed by reverse transcription into cDNA, which acted as the sequencing template. The assay was immunoSEQ multiplex PCR, and TCRdb's table has in-frame clones only and misses some. The sample carries 180,000 or so clones, 63% recorded once. From PBMCs, CD4+ and CD8+ T cells were sorted. J is TRBJ2-3 and V is TRBV7-2; no clear D. This material consisted of CD4+ T cells sorted from blood, taken at week 0. This TCR came from a human donor with alopecia areata. The CDR3 here is CASSLDPSTDTQYF. CDR3 DNA: TGTGCCAGCAGCTTAGATCCAAGCACAGATACGCAGTATTTT.